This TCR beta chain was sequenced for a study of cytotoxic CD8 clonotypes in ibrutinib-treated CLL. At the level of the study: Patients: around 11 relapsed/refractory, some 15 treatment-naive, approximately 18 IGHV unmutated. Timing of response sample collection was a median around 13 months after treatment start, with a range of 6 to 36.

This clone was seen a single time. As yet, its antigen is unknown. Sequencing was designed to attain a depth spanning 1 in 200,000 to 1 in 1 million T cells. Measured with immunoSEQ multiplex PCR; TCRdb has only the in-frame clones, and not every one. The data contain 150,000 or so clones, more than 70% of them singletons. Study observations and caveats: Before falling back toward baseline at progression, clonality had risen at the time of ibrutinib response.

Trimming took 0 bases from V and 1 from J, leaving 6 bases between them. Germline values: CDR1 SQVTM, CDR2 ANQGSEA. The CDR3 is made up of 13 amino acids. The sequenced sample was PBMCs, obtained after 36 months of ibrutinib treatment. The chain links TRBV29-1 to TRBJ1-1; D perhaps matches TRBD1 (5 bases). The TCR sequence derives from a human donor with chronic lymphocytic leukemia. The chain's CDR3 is CSVEEGENTEAFF. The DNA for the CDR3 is TGCAGCGTTGAAGAAGGGGAGAACACTGAAGCTTTCTTT.